The sequence of this T cell receptor (beta chain) was determined in a study of blood T cell repertoires in COVID-19. Study overall: Samples taken during acute and convalescent COVID-19 were collected in the United States, Italy and Spain. Nucleic acid was either cDNA or gDNA, and it came from T cells, B-cell-depleted T cells, or PBMCs.

This CDR3 region has 14 residues. Trimming shortened V by 1 base and J by 7 bases, and 13 bases separated the two germline ends. The germline gives CDR1 LGHNA, CDR2 YSLEER. Original methodology: Amplification of reference gene primers provided the estimated nucleated cell counts. Only in-frame clones appear in the TCRdb table, and some are missing; sequencing was by immunoSEQ multiplex PCR. From that table come the V and J calls and clone size; the DNA was used to work out D and trimming. The sample lists over 100,000 clones, 86% occurring once. The chain has TRBV4-3 and TRBJ1-1; D not resolved. The sample comprised peripheral blood. This TCR was sampled from a man aged 40-49 years with acute or convalescent COVID-19. CDR3 residues: CASSQGHREDEAFF. CDR3 bases: TGCGCCAGCAGCCAAGGGCATAGGGAGGATGAAGCTTTCTTT.